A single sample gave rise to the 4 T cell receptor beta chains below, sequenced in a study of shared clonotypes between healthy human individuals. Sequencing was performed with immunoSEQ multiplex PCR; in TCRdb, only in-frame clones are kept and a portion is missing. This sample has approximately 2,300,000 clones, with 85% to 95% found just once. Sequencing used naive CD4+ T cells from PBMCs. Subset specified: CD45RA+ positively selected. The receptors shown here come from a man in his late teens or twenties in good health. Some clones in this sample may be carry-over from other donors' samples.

As DNA, the CDR3 is TGTGCCAGCACCGACCCCCAGGGGGCGAACACCGGGGAGCTGTTTTTT. Residues: CASTDPQGANTGELFF. The chain recombines TRBV6-6 with TRBJ2-2, with 7 bases matching TRBD1. There are 16 residues in the CDR3. J was trimmed by 0 bases and V by 7 bases; bases with no gene match: 8. Per the germline V gene, CDR1 is MNHNY and CDR2 is SVGAGI (reference sequence).

This CDR3 reads CSARQEYEQYF. The CDR3, as DNA: TGCAGTGCCAGACAGGAGTACGAGCAGTACTTC. The chain employs TRBV20-1 and TRBJ2-7; D may be TRBD1 (6 bases). This CDR3 is built from 11 residues. Germline CDR1 reads DFQATT; CDR2 reads SNEGSKA (reference sequence). V was clipped by 6 bases and J by 4 bases, with 10 bases between them.

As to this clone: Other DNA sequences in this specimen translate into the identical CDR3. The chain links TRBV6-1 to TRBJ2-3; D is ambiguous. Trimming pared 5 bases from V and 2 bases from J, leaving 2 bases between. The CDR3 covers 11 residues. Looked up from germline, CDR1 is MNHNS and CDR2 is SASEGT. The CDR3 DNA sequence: TGTGCCAGCAGTCCCACAGATACGCAGTATTTT. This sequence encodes CASSPTDTQYF.

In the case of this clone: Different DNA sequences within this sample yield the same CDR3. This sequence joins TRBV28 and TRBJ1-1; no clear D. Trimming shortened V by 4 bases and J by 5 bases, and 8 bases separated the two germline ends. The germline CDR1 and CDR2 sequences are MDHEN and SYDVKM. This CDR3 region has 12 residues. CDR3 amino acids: CASSSPGTEAFF. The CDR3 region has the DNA TGTGCCAGCAGTTCACCAGGTACTGAAGCTTTCTTT.